This is a list of T cell receptor beta chains from one sample in a study of blood T cell repertoires in COVID-19. This table comes from immunoSEQ multiplex PCR, and its TCRdb copy is limited to in-frame clones, with some not included. Of 150,000 or so clones in the sample, approximately 84% were seen once. The sequenced sample was peripheral blood. The receptors come from a man between 18 and 35 years old with active or convalescent COVID-19. Each CDR3 is given with its conserved first and last residue. The D gene is left open where the match is weak. For some rows the clone size is stated as once, few or many, or as a class when expanded; others skip it.

abundance	j_gene	v_gene	d_gene	CDR3aa	CDR3nt
-	TRBJ2-7	TRBV6-4	-	CASSQYEQYF	TGTGCCAGCAGCCAATACGAGCAGTACTTC
-	TRBJ2-7	TRBV5-1	TRBD1	CASTQTGGVNEQYF	TGCGCCAGCACCCAGACAGGGGGGGTGAACGAGCAGTACTTC
-	TRBJ1-6	TRBV5-1	-	CASSLDGDTDSPLHF	TGCGCCAGCAGCTTGGACGGGGACACGGATTCACCCCTCCACTTT
-	TRBJ2-3	TRBV9	TRBD2	CASSAKLAGGASTDTQYF	TGTGCCAGCAGCGCAAAACTAGCGGGGGGTGCTAGCACAGATACGCAGTATTTT
-	TRBJ1-1	TRBV5-1	-	CASSLDLANTEAFF	TGCGCCAGCAGCTTGGATTTGGCGAACACTGAAGCTTTCTTT
-	TRBJ1-3	TRBV6-4	-	CASSAPGGGRGGNTIYF	TGTGCCAGCAGTGCCCCCGGCGGGGGGCGAGGGGGAAACACCATATATTTT
-	TRBJ2-7	TRBV27	TRBD1	CASSYRTGSSYEQYF	TGTGCCAGCAGTTATAGGACAGGGAGTAGCTACGAGCAGTACTTC
-	TRBJ1-3	TRBV6-1	-	CASSEWAGLSSGNTIYF	TGTGCCAGCAGTGAATGGGCAGGATTGAGCTCTGGAAACACCATATATTTT
once	TRBJ2-7	TRBV9	TRBD2	CASSVEASGPYEQYF	TGTGCCAGCAGCGTAGAGGCTAGCGGACCCTACGAGCAGTACTTC
-	TRBJ2-7	TRBV6-2/TRBV6-3	TRBD2	CASSYRLSSGRPQSSYEQYF	TGTGCCAGCAGTTACCGCTTGTCGAGCGGGAGGCCCCAATCCTCCTACGAGCAGTACTTC